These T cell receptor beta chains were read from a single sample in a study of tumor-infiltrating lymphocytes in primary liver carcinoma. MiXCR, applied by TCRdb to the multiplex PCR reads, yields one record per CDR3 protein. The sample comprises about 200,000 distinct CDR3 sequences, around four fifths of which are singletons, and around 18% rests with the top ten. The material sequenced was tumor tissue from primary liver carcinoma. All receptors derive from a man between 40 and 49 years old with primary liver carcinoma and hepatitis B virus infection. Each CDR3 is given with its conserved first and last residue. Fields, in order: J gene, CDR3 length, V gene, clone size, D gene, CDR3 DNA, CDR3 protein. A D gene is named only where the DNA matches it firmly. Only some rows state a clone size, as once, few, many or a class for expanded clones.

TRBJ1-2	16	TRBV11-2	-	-	TGTCCCAACAGCATAGATTCGGTAGCCTATTCTCGAGGCTACACCTTC	CPNSIDSVAYSRGYTF
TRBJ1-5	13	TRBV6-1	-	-	TGTGCCAACAGTGAAGCGTTTCTAAGTAACCAGCATTTT	CANSEAFLSNQHF
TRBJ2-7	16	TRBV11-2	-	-	TGTGCCGGCACAAGTAGTGGGAGCCCACAGAGATATGAGCAGTACTTC	CAGTSSGSPQRYEQYF
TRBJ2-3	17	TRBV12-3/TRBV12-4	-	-	TGTGTCAGCAGTTTAAACGTGGGCAGGGGACGGGCAGATACGCAATATTTT	CVSSLNVGRGRADTQYF
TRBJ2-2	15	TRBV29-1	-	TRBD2	TGCAGCGTTGGGACTAGCGAGGAGAACATCGGGGAGCTGTTTTTT	CSVGTSEENIGELFF
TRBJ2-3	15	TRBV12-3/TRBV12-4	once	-	TGTGCCAGTACTGGGCAGGCTTTAAGCACAGATATGCAGTATTTT	CASTGQALSTDMQYF
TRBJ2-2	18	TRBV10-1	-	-	TGCGCCAGCAGTGGGTTTCCCAGAGGGCTTTCGAACACCGGGGAGCTGTTTTTT	CASSGFPRGLSNTGELFF
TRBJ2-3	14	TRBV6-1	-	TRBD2	TGTGCCAGCGGACTAGTGAGAGAAACATATACGCAGTATTTC	CASGLVRETYTQYF
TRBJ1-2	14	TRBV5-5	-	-	TGTGCCAGCAGCACTAGAGAGGGTGGATATGGCTACACTTTC	CASSTREGGYGYTF
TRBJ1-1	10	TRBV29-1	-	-	TGCAGTGTATTTGACTCTGAAGCTTTCTTT	CSVFDSEAFF
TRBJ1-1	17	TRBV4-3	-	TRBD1	TGCGCCAGCAGCCAAGATATCACGGGACAGATGAACACTGAAGCTTTCTTT	CASSQDITGQMNTEAFF
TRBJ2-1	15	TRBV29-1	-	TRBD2	TGCAGCGTTAGACTAGCGGGATGGTTCTACAATAAGCAGTTCTTC	CSVRLAGWFYNKQFF
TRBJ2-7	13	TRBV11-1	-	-	TGTGCCAGGAGGGCGAAGCGATCCTACGAACAGTACTTC	CARRAKRSYEQYF
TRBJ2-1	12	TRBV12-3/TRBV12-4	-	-	TGTGCCAGCAGCCCACTGGGCAATGATCAGTTCTTC	CASSPLGNDQFF
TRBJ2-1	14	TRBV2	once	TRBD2	TGTGCCAGCGGAGGGCTAGCGGGAGGCAATGAGCAGTTCTTC	CASGGLAGGNEQFF
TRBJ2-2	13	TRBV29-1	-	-	TGCAGTGTTGAGATAACAGTGGCCGGGGAGCTGTTTTTT	CSVEITVAGELFF
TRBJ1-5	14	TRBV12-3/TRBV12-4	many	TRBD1	TGTGCCAGCAGTCGACAGGGTCGCAATCAGCCCCAGCATTTT	CASSRQGRNQPQHF
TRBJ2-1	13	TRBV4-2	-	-	TGTGCCAGCAGCCAAGATAGAAACAATGAGCAATTCTTC	CASSQDRNNEQFF
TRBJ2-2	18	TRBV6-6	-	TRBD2	TGTGCCAGCATTATGTTCGGGATTAGCGGGGCGAACACTGGGGAGCTGTTTTTT	CASIMFGISGANTGELFF
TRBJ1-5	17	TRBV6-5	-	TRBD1	TGTGCCTGCAGCCCCCGGACAGGGGCGATTAGCAATCAGCCCCAGCATTTT	CACSPRTGAISNQPQHF
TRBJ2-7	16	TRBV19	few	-	TGTGCCAGTAGTATAAGGGGACAAACTGATCGGGGGGAGCAGTACTTC	CASSIRGQTDRGEQYF
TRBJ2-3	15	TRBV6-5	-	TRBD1	TGTGACAGGAGAGAACAACAGGGGTTTACAGATACGCAGTATTTT	CDRREQQGFTDTQYF
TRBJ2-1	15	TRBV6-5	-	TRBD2	TGTACTAGCAGGTCCAGCGGGAAAGCCTACAATGAGCAGTTCTTC	CTSRSSGKAYNEQFF
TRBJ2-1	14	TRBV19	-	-	TGTGCCAGTAGCATAAACCGGGACTACAATGAGCAGTTCTTC	CASSINRDYNEQFF
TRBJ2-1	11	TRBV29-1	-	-	TGCATCGTTGACCCCTCGCGGGAGCAGTTCTTC	CIVDPSREQFF
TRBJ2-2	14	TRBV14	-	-	TGTGCCAGCAGCACAAACCAGGGTGCCAGGGAGCTGTTTTTT	CASSTNQGARELFF
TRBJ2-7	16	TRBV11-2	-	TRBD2	TGTGTCAGCAGCATGCGGACTAGCGGGGTCTCCTACGAACAGTACTTC	CVSSMRTSGVSYEQYF
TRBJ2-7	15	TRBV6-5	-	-	TGTGCCAACAGTCCCGCCGGGACAATATCCTACGAGCAGTACTTC	CANSPAGTISYEQYF
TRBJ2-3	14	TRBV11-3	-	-	TGTGCCAGCAGCATGGGGCTTCCCACAGATACGCAGTATTTT	CASSMGLPTDTQYF
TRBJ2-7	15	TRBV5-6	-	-	TGTGCCAGCAGTCGGACATGGATTGGGTCCTACGCGCAGTATTTC	CASSRTWIGSYAQYF
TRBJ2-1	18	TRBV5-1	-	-	TGCGCCAGCAGCCCGCTTCCCCCTGCGGGATGTTCCTACAATGAACAGTTCTTC	CASSPLPPAGCSYNEQFF
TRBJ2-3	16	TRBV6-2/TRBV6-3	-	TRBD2	TGTGCCAGCAGTTCGGCACTAGCGGGAGGACCAGATACGCAGTATTTT	CASSSALAGGPDTQYF
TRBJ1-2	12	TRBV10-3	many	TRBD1	TGTGCCACCGGGACAGGGGAAAGGCGCTACACCTTC	CATGTGERRYTF
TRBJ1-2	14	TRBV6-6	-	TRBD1	TGTGCCAGCAGTCCCGACAGGGACTTGTATGGCTACACCTTC	CASSPDRDLYGYTF
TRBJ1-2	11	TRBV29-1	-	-	TGTAACTACGACAGCGGCTATGGCTACACCTTC	CNYDSGYGYTF
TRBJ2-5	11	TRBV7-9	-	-	TGTGCCAGCATCTCCGGGGAGACCCAGTACTTC	CASISGETQYF
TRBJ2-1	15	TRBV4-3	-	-	TGCGCCAGTAGCCAAGACCCTATGGGAGCCAATGAGCAGTTCTTC	CASSQDPMGANEQFF
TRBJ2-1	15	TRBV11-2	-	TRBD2	TGTGCCAGCAGCCTTAGCGGGCCACTCGACAATGAGATGTTCTTC	CASSLSGPLDNEMFF
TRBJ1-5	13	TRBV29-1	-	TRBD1	TGCAGCGTTGTCGGACAGGTCAAACAGCCCCACCATTTT	CSVVGQVKQPHHF
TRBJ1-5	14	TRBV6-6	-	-	TGTGCCAGCAGCTTGGGCAGCGGCAATCAGCCCCAGCAATTT	CASSLGSGNQPQQF
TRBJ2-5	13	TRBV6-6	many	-	TGTGCCAGCAGTTACTCGACGATAGAGACCCAGTACTTC	CASSYSTIETQYF
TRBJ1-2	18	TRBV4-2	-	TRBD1	TGTGCCAGAAGCCGATCGTCCAGGGGGGGGGGCGCGTCCTATGGCTACATCTTC	CARSRSSRGGGASYGYIF
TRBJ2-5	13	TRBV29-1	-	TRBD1	TGCAGCGCTCAACGAGGACAGGGAGAGATCCAGTACTTC	CSAQRGQGEIQYF